This record looks at one TCR beta chain sequence and its context. Its antigen is undetermined. Libraries were prepared by immunoSEQ multiplex PCR; TCRdb keeps only in-frame clonotypes and omits some of them. The data show around 71,000 clones, with approximately 80% seen just once and under 3.5% held by the top ten. This specimen belongs to a study of early stage breast cancer tumors. Study-level points and caveats: Tumors had about 2.5-fold higher T cell density and higher clonality than adjacent normal breast tissue.

Per the germline V gene, CDR1 is MDHEN and CDR2 is SYDVKM. V was trimmed by 6 bases and J by 3 bases, leaving 17 bases between them. The CDR3 loop spans 16 amino acids. The receptor's source is a person aged 55 to 69 with breast cancer. The chain couples TRBV28 to TRBJ2-2; perhaps D is TRBD1 or TRBD2 (7 bases each). Source material: blood. Here the CDR3 DNA reads TGTGCCAGCAGCTATCCAGGGGGGGAATACACCGGGGAGCTGTTTTTT. Translated: CASSYPGGEYTGELFF.